The present entry profiles one T cell receptor beta chain with its context. Its antigen remains undetermined. Base qualities are not at hand, and no much larger clone is one base apart. The library was obtained by the immunoSEQ multiplex PCR assay. In its TCRdb copy, this immuneACCESS table keeps in-frame sequences only and misses some clones. Where compared with another copy, unresolved V genes explain less than half of these, and the others have no known cause. The table for this sample lists about 83,000 clones; more than 80% of them were counted only once. The leading ten clones occupy more than 0.2% of the sample. This entry belongs to a study of technical replicates of blood from a handful of donors (dated by TCRdb to the late 2010s). Its CDR3 holds 13 amino acids, cysteine through phenylalanine. Only CDR3 DNA is held: 39 bases, read in frame from base 1. Reading the germline V gene (reference sequence) gives CDR1 LNHDA and CDR2 SQIVND. Trimming costs V 1 base and J 5 bases, and their ends lie 6 bases apart.

The source material was T cells isolated from PBMCs. The clonotype comes from a human donor in good health. The rearrangement combines TRBV19 with TRBJ1-5; the D gene is not confidently resolved. This receptor carries the CDR3 CASSIGDYQPQHF. The DNA sequence is given as TGTGCCAGTAGTATAGGAGATTATCAGCCCCAGCATTTT. The full variable domain, completed from the reference TRBV19 and TRBJ1-5 proteins outside the CDR3, reads DGGITQSPKYLFRKEGQNVTLSCEQNLNHDAMYWYRQDPGQGLRLIYYSQIVNDFQKGDIAEGYSVSREKKESFPLTVTSAQKNPTAFYLCASSIGDYQPQHFGDGTRLSIL.